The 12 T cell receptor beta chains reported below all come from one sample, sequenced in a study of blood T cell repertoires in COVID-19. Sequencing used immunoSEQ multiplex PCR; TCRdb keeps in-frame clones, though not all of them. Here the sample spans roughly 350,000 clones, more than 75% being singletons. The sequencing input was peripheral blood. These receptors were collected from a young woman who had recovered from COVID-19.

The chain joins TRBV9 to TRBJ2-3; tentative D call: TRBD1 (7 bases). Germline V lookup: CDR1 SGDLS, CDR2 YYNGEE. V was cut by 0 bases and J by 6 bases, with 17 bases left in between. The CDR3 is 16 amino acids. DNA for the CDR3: TGTGCCAGCAGCGTAGCCATGCGGGACAGAGGGGATACGCAGTATTTT. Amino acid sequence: CASSVAMRDRGDTQYF. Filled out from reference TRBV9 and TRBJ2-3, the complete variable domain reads DSGVTQTPKHLITATGQRVTLRCSPRSGDLSVYWYQQSLDQGLQFLIQYYNGEERAKGNILERFSAQQFPDLHSELNLSSLELGDSALYFCASSVAMRDRGDTQYFGPGTRLTVL.

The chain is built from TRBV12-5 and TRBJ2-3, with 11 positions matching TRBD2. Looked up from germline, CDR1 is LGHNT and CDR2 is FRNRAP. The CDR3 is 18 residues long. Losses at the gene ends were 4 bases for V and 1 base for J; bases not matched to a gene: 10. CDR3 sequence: CASGSPPPGLAGTDTQYF. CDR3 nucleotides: TGTGCTAGTGGTTCGCCACCCCCGGGACTAGCGGGCACAGATACGCAGTATTTT. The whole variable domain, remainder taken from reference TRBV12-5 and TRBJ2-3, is DARVTQTPRHKVTEMGQEVTMRCQPILGHNTVFWYRQTMMQGLELLAYFRNRAPLDDSGMPKDRFSAEMPDATLATLKIQPSEPRDSAVYFCASGSPPPGLAGTDTQYFGPGTRLTVL.

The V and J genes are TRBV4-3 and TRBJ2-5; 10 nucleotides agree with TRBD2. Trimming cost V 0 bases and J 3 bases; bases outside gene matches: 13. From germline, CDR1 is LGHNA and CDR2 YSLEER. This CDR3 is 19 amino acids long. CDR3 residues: CASSQETLSTSGKKETQYF. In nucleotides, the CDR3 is TGCGCCAGCAGCCAAGAGACTTTATCTACTAGCGGGAAAAAAGAGACCCAGTACTTC.

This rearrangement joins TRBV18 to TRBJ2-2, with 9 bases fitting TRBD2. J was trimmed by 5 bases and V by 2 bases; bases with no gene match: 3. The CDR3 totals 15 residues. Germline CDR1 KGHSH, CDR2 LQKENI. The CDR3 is CASSPMTSGTGELFF. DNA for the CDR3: TGTGCCAGCTCACCAATGACTAGCGGTACCGGGGAGCTGTTTTTT.

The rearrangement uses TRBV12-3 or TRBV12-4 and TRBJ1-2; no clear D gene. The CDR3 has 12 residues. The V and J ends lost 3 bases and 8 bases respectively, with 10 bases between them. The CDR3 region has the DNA TGTGCCAGCAGTTTGGGAGGAACGGGCTACACCTTC. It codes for CASSLGGTGYTF.

For the CDR3, the DNA is TGTGCCTGGAGTCCCTGGGCAGGCGAAGAAAAACTGTTTTTT. This sequence encodes CAWSPWAGEEKLFF. V usage is TRBV30 and J usage is TRBJ1-4; D is undetermined. The CDR3 spans 14 residues. Deletions cut 2 bases from V and 8 bases from J, with 15 bases between. The germline gives CDR1 GTSNPN, CDR2 SVGIG (reference sequence).

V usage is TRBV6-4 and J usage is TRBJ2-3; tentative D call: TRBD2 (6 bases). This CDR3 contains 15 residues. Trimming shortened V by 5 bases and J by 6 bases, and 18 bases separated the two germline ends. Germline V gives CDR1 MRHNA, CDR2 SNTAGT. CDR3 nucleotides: TGTGCCAGCAGTCAAAACCCAACTAGCCGCGATACGCAGTATTTT. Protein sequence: CASSQNPTSRDTQYF.

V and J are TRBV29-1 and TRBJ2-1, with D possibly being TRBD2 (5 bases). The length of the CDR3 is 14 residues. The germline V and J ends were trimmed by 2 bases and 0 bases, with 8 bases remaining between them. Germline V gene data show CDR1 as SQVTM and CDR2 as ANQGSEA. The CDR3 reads CSVEPAASYNEQFF. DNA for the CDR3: TGCAGCGTTGAACCAGCGGCCTCCTACAATGAGCAGTTCTTC.

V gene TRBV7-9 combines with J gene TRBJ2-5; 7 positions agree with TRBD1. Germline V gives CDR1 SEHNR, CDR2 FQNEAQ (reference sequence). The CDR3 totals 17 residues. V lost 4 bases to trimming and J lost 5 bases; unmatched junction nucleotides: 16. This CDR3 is CASSYPRTGPFRETQYF. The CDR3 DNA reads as TGTGCCAGCAGCTACCCACGGACAGGCCCATTTCGGGAGACCCAGTACTTC.

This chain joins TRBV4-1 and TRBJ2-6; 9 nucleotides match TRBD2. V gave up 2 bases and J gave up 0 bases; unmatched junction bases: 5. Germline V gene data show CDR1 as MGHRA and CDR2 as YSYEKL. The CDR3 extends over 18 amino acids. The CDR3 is CASSQPSGTSSGANVLTF. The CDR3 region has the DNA TGCGCCAGCAGCCAACCTAGCGGGACTAGCTCTGGGGCCAACGTCCTGACTTTC.

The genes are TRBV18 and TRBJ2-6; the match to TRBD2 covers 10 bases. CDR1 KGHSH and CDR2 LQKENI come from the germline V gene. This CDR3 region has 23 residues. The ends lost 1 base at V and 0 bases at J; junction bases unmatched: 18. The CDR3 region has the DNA TGTGCCAGCTCACCACAGGACCGTAAAAGCGGGAGGGCCCTTGGCTCTGGGGCCAACGTCCTGACTTTC. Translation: CASSPQDRKSGRALGSGANVLTF.

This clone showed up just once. The CDR3 DNA reads TGTGCCAGCAGCGAGAGCGGGAGAAATGAGCAGTTCTTC. It specifies CASSESGRNEQFF. J is TRBJ2-1 and V is TRBV9, with 8 nucleotides matching TRBD2. This CDR3 has 13 amino acids. V gave up 3 bases and J gave up 7 bases; unmatched junction bases: 3. Germline V gene data show CDR1 as SGDLS and CDR2 as YYNGEE.